This TCR beta chain was documented in a study of technical replicates of blood from a few donors. Generated by immunoSEQ multiplex PCR, the TCRdb table keeps only in-frame clones and is missing some. The sample consists of 60,000 to 80,000 clones, more than 75% of them appearing once. The CDR3 spans 14 residues. CDR1 is MNHEY, CDR2 SVGAGI, per germline. The V and J ends lost 10 bases and 2 bases, in that order; junction bases with no gene match: 4. This sequence joins TRBV6-5 and TRBJ2-2; 10 positions agree with TRBD2. The sequenced sample was PBMCs. This receptor was taken from a human donor in good health. Some clones in this sample may be carry-over from other donors' samples. DNA for the CDR3: TGTGCCACCCGGACTAGCGGTAACACCGGGGAGCTGTTTTTT. Translation: CATRTSGNTGELFF.